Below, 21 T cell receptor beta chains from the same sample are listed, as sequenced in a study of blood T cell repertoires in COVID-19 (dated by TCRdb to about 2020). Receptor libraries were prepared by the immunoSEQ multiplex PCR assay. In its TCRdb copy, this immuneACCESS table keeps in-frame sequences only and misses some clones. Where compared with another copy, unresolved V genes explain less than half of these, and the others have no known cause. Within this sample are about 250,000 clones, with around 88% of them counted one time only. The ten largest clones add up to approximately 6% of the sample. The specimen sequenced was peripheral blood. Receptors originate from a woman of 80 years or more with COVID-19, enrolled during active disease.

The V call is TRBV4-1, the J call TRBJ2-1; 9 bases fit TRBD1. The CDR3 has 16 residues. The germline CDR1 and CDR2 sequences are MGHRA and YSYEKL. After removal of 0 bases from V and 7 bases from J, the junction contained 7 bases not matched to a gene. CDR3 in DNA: TGCGCCAGCAGCCAAGATCACGGGACAGGGAGTAATGAGCAGTTCTTC. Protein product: CASSQDHGTGSNEQFF.

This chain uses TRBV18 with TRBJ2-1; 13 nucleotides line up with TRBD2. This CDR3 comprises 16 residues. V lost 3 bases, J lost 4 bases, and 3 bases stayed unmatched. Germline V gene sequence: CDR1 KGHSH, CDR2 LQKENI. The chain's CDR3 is CASSPGLAGFYNEQFF. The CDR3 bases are TGTGCCAGCTCACCGGGACTAGCGGGGTTTTACAATGAGCAGTTCTTC.

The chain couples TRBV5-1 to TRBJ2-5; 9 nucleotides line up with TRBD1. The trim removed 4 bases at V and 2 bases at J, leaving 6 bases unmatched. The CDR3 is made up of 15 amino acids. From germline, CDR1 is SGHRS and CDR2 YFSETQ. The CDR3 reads CASSPTGQGQETQYF. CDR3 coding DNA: TGCGCCAGCAGCCCGACGGGACAGGGACAAGAGACCCAGTACTTC.

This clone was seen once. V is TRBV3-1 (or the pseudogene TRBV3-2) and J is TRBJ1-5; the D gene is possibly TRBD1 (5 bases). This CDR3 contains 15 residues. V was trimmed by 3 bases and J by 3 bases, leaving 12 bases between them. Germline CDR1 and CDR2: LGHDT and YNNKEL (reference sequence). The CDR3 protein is CASSQSMGPNQPQHF. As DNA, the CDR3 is TGTGCCAGCAGCCAGTCTATGGGGCCCAATCAGCCCCAGCATTTT.

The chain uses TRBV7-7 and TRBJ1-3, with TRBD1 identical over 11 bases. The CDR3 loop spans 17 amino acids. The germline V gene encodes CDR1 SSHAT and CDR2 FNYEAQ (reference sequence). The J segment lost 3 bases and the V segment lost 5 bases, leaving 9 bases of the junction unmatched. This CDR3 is CASSTSDRGLVGNTIYF. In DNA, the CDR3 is TGTGCCAGCAGCACCTCGGACAGGGGGCTTGTTGGAAACACCATATATTTT. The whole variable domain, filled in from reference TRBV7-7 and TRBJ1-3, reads GAGVSQSPRYKVTKRGQDVTLRCDPISSHATLYWYQQALGQGPEFLTYFNYEAQPDKSGLPSDRFSAERPEGSISTLTIQRTEQRDSAMYRCASSTSDRGLVGNTIYFGEGSWLTVV.

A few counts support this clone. The CDR3 is CASSRDTWPPLHF. CDR3 in DNA: TGTGCCAGCAGCCGAGATACGTGGCCACCCCTCCACTTT. The chain joins TRBV7-8 to TRBJ1-6; D is uncertain. The germline V gene encodes CDR1 SGHVS and CDR2 FQNEAQ. Trimming left V 5 bases short and J 11 bases short, with 13 bases between. The CDR3 contains 13 residues.

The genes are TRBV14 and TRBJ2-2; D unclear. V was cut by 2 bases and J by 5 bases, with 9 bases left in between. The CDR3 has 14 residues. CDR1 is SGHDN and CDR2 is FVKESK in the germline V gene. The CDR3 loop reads CASSQQIPTGELFF. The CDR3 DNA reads TGTGCCAGCAGCCAACAGATACCTACCGGGGAGCTGTTTTTT.

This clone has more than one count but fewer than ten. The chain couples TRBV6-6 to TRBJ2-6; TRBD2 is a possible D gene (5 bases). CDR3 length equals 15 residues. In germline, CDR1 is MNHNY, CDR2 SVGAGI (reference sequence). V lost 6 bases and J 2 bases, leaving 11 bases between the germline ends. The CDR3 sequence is CASSLRGAGANVLTF. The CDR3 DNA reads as TGTGCCAGCAGCCTACGGGGAGCTGGGGCCAACGTCCTGACTTTC.

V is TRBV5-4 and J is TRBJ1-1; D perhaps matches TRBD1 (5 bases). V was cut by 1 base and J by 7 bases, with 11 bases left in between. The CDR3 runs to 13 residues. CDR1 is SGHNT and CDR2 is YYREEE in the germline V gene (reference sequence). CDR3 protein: CASSLSGDLEAFF. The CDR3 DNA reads TGTGCCAGCAGCTTGTCGGGGGATCTTGAAGCTTTCTTT. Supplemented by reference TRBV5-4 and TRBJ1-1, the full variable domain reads ETGVTQSPTHLIKTRGQQVTLRCSSQSGHNTVSWYQQALGQGPQFIFQYYREEENGRGNFPPRFSGLQFPNYSSELNVNALELDDSALYLCASSLSGDLEAFFGQGTRLTVV.

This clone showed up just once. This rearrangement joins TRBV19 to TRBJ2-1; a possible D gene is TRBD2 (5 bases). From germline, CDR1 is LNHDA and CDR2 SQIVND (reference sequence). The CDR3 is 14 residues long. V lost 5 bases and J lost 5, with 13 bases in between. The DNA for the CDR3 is TGTGCCAGTAGTGGACGGAGGCTGGACAATGAGCAGTTCTTC. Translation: CASSGRRLDNEQFF. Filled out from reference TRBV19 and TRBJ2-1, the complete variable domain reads DGGITQSPKYLFRKEGQNVTLSCEQNLNHDAMYWYRQDPGQGLRLIYYSQIVNDFQKGDIAEGYSVSREKKESFPLTVTSAQKNPTAFYLCASSGRRLDNEQFFGPGTRLTVL.

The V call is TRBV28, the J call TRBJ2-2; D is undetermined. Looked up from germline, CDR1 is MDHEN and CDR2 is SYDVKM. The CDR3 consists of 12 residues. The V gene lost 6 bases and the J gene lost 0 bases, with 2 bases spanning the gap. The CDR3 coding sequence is TGTGCCAGCAGCACGAACACCGGGGAGCTGTTTTTT. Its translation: CASSTNTGELFF.

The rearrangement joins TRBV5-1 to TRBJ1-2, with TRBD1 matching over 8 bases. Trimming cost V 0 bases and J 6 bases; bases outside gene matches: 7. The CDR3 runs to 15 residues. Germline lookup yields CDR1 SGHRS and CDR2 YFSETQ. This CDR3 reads CASSLEGRGQDGYTF. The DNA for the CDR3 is TGCGCCAGCAGCTTGGAGGGCAGGGGGCAGGATGGCTACACCTTC.

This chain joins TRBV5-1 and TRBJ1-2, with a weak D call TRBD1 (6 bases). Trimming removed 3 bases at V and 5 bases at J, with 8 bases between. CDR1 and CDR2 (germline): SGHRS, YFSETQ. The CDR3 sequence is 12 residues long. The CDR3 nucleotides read TGCGCCAGCAGCTCCCAGGGGTATGGCTACACCTTC. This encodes CASSSQGYGYTF.

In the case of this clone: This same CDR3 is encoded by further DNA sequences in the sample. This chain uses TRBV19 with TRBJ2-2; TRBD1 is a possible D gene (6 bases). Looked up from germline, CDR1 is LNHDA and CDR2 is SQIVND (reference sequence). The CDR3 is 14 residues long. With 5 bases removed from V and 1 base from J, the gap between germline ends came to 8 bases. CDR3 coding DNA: TGTGCCAGTAGTCAACAGGGGAACACCGGGGAGCTGTTTTTT. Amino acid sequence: CASSQQGNTGELFF.

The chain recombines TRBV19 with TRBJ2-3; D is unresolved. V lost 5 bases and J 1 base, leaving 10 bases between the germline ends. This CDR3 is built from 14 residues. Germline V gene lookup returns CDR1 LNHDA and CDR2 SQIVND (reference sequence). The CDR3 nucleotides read TGTGCCAGTAGTCCCGGTGCCGGCACAGATACGCAGTATTTT. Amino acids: CASSPGAGTDTQYF.

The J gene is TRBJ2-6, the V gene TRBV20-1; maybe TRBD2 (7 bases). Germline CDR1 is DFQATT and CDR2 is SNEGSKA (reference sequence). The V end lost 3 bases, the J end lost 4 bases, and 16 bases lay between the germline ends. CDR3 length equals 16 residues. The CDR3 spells CSASTWGGPGANVLTF. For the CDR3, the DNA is TGCAGTGCTAGTACGTGGGGGGGCCCCGGGGCCAACGTCCTGACTTTC.

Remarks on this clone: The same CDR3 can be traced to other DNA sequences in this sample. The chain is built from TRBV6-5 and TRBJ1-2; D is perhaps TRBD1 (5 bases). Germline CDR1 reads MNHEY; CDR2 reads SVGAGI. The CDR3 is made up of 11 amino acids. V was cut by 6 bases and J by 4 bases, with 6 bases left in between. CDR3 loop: CASSQGYGYTF. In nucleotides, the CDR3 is TGTGCCAGCAGCCAGGGCTATGGCTACACCTTC.

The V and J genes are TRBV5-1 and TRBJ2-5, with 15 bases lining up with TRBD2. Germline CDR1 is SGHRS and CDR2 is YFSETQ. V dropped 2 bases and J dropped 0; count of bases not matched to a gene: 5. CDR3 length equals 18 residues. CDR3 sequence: CASSFGTSGGTYQETQYF. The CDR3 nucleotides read TGCGCCAGCAGCTTCGGGACTAGCGGGGGGACGTACCAAGAGACCCAGTACTTC.

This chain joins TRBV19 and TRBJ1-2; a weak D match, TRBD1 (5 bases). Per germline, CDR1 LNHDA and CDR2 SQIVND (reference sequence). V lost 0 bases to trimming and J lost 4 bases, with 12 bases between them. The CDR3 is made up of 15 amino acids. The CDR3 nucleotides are TGTGCCAGTAGTATAGATGCTCGGGGGAGCTATGGCTACACCTTC. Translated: CASSIDARGSYGYTF.

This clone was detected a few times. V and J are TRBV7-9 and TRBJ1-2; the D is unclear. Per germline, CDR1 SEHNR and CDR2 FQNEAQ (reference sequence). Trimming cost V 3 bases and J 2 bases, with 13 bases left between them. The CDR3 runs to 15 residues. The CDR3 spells CASSLLSGRNYGYTF. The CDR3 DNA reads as TGTGCCAGCAGCTTGCTGTCCGGGAGGAACTATGGCTACACCTTC.

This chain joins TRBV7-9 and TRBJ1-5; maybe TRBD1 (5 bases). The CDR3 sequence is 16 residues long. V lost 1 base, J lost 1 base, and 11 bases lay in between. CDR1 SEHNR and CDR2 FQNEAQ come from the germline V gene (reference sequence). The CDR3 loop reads CASSLGQTSSNQPQHF. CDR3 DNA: TGTGCCAGCAGCTTAGGACAGACCTCAAGCAATCAGCCCCAGCATTTT.